Sequencing of this T cell receptor (beta chain) was carried out in a study of T cell responses to AZD1222 COVID-19 vaccine. Study-wide findings and caveats: Vaccination with two AZD1222 doses was followed by a rise in Spike-specific TCR breadth and depth.

This CDR3 has 19 residues. J lost 2 bases, V lost 0 bases, and 8 bases had no gene match. Germline V gives CDR1 MNHEY, CDR2 SVGEGT. Clones were read by immunoSEQ multiplex PCR, and TCRdb kept only the in-frame ones, dropping some. The sample lists around 100,000 clones; around 94% were seen once. Concerning this clone itself: The antigen remains undetermined.

Sample: peripheral blood, taken on day 0 of AZD1222 vaccination. The gene calls are TRBV6-2 or TRBV6-3 and TRBJ2-3; 13 bases align to TRBD2. This TCR derives from an adult in good health. The CDR3 bases are TGTGCCAGCAGTTACTCGACTAGCGGGGGGCCTTTCCCCACAGATACGCAGTATTTT. Protein product: CASSYSTSGGPFPTDTQYF.